What follows are 24 T cell receptor beta chains derived from one specimen sequenced in a study of regulatory T cells in long-lasting Graves disease (dated by TCRdb to the early 2020s). Per the publication, the time point label means: newly diagnosed GD, antithyroid drugs for less than 3 months. RNA was extracted from PBMCs in TRIzol for both TCR sequencing and RNA sequencing. The library was prepared using multiplex PCR. Sequenced using an Illumina HiSeq 4000. iRepertoire HTBI primers and Arm-PCR amplification of CDR3 regions were used to construct TCR beta libraries. The public reads were reanalyzed by TCRdb: fastp trimming at Q25, MiXCR alignment, in-frame beta chains only. One record per CDR3 amino acid sequence lists the most common genes and DNA. In all, the sample holds approximately 300,000 distinct CDR3 sequences, and under 20% of those were seen once. Jointly, the top ten make up around 37% of the sample.

The sample here was peripheral blood mononuclear cells (PBMCs), taken at new diagnosis, from a patient treated with antithyroid drugs. These TCRs come from a female donor with Graves disease.

Notes on this clonotype: An end of the junction does not agree with germline; a read error may underlie this. The CDR3, as DNA: TGCGGTGCTAGCACAGGGTCTGTAGGTATAGACATTCAGTACTTC. Residues: CGASTGSVGIDIQYF. This rearrangement joins TRBV20-1 to TRBJ2-4, with a weak D call TRBD1 (6 bases). The CDR3 contains 15 residues. Germline loops: CDR1 DFQATT, CDR2 SNEGSKA (reference sequence).

The chain employs TRBV19 and TRBJ1-5, with D maybe TRBD1 (6 bases). The germline V gene has CDR1 LNHDA and CDR2 SQIVND (reference sequence). This CDR3 contains 13 residues. Deletions cut 3 bases from V and 6 bases from J, with 9 bases between. The CDR3 sequence: CASSIQDSQPQHF. CDR3 coding DNA: TGTGCCAGTAGTATCCAGGACAGTCAGCCCCAGCATTTT.

This clonotype came up many times. This chain joins TRBV12-3 or TRBV12-4 and TRBJ1-1; D gene ambiguous. V lost 6 bases to trimming and J lost 7 bases, with 12 bases between them. This CDR3 spans 12 amino acids. The CDR3 region has the DNA TGTGCCAGCAGCCTAGGGCAGCTTGAAGCTTTCTTT. This codes for CASSLGQLEAFF.

This clonotype showed up many times. This rearrangement joins TRBV28 to TRBJ2-2, with D possibly TRBD2 on 6 matching bases. Germline-derived CDR1 and CDR2 are MDHEN and SYDVKM. The length of the CDR3 is 15 residues. V shed 6 bases and J shed 5 bases, with 16 bases lying between them. The DNA for the CDR3 is TGTGCCAGCAGCTGGGGGGAGTTCGGGACCGGGGAGCTGTTTTTT. It is translated as CASSWGEFGTGELFF.

The gene calls are TRBV7-8 and TRBJ2-7; the D gene is possibly TRBD1 (5 bases). V was shortened by 2 bases and J by 9 bases, with 11 bases between the two germline ends. Germline assignment: CDR1 SGHVS and CDR2 FQNEAQ. The CDR3 covers 12 residues. The DNA for the CDR3 is TGTGCCAGCAGCTTACAGGACAACGGGCAGTACTTC. Its protein is CASSLQDNGQYF.

The chain has TRBV7-9 and TRBJ1-2; a possible D gene is TRBD1 (5 bases). The CDR3 sequence is 20 residues long. The germline gives CDR1 SEHNR, CDR2 FQNEAQ (reference sequence). Trimming removed 5 bases at V and 0 bases at J, with 28 bases between. CDR3 nucleotide sequence: TGTGCCAGCAGCCCACCATACCGTGTGGGACCCACGGGAACTAACTATGGCTACACCTTC. The encoded protein is CASSPPYRVGPTGTNYGYTF.

Regarding this clonotype: Possible read error: a much larger clone is one base away. This chain links TRBV6-1 with TRBJ2-3; D is perhaps TRBD2 (6 bases). The CDR3 loop spans 16 amino acids. CDR1 is MNHNS, CDR2 SASEGT, per germline. For the CDR3, the DNA is TGTCCCAGCACCGCTCCCGGGAGAGGGAGCACAGATACGCAGTATTTT. It yields the protein CPSTAPGRGSTDTQYF.

This clonotype was counted between two and nine times. The rearrangement links TRBV6-1 to TRBJ2-7; TRBD2 might be the D (6 bases). V dropped 3 bases and J dropped 5 bases, with 14 bases sitting between them. This CDR3 has 14 residues. Looked up from germline, CDR1 is MNHNS and CDR2 is SASEGT. The CDR3 bases are TGTGCCAGCAGTGACCCGGGAGCCGAGGACGAGCAGTACTTC. It codes for CASSDPGAEDEQYF.

The chain couples TRBV5-1 to TRBJ1-4; 7 bases map to TRBD1. This CDR3 comprises 13 residues. The junction had 5 bases not matched to a gene; V was cut back by 6 bases and J by 6 bases. Germline loops: CDR1 SGHRS, CDR2 YFSETQ. DNA for the CDR3: TGCGCCAGCACCCAAGGGGGCGATGAAAAACTGTTTTTT. This gives the protein CASTQGGDEKLFF.

In its sample, this clonotype was seen many times. The CDR3: CASSIGSGRSTGELFF. CDR3 DNA: TGTGCCAGTAGTATCGGTAGCGGGCGATCCACCGGGGAGCTGTTTTTT. V usage is TRBV19 and J usage is TRBJ2-2, with 7 bases fitting TRBD2. Trimming removed 3 bases from V and 4 bases from J; junction bases left unmatched: 8. CDR1 and CDR2 (germline): LNHDA, SQIVND (reference sequence). The CDR3 runs 16 residues.

This clonotype was counted at least ten times. This chain joins TRBV3-1 and TRBJ1-5; D perhaps matches TRBD1 (5 bases). CDR1 is LGHDT and CDR2 is YNNKEL in the germline V gene (reference sequence). The CDR3 runs to 14 residues. The V end was cut by 3 bases, the J end by 3 bases, with 9 bases between. CDR3 in amino acids: CASSQGVNNQPQHF. The CDR3 DNA reads TGTGCCAGCAGCCAGGGGGTCAACAATCAGCCCCAGCATTTT.

This clonotype was found many times. The gene calls are TRBV29-1 and TRBJ2-2; a weak D match, TRBD2 (6 bases). The CDR3 runs to 15 residues. Per the germline V gene, CDR1 is SQVTM and CDR2 is ANQGSEA. V shed 6 bases and J shed 2 bases, with 16 bases lying between them. CDR3 residues: CSVLGVEGNTGELFF. In DNA, the CDR3 is TGCAGCGTCCTAGGTGTGGAGGGTAACACCGGGGAGCTGTTTTTT.

Concerning this clonotype: This may be a read error, as it is one base from a much larger clone. The genes are TRBV28 and TRBJ2-7; weak D call: TRBD1 (6 bases). V was clipped by 3 bases and J by 6 bases, with 9 bases between them. Germline V gene lookup returns CDR1 MDHEN and CDR2 SYDVKM. The CDR3 spans 12 residues. CDR3 bases: TGTGCCAGCAGTTTGGGGGCGGTCGAGCAGTACTTC. It codes for CASSLGAVEQYF.

This clonotype has a handful of counts. The chain has TRBV14 and TRBJ1-2, with D possibly TRBD1 on 6 matching bases. Germline CDR1 SGHDN, CDR2 FVKESK. The CDR3 is 14 residues long. The ends were cut back, 0 bases at V and 8 bases at J, with 13 bases in the middle. CDR3 residues: CASSQDRRGLGYTF. In DNA form, the CDR3 reads TGTGCCAGCAGCCAAGATCGGAGGGGGTTGGGCTACACCTTC.

This clonotype was picked up a small number of times. V usage is TRBV15 and J usage is TRBJ1-3; D gene unclear. This CDR3 is built from 15 residues. Trimming pared 6 bases from V and 0 bases from J, leaving 12 bases between. The germline gives CDR1 LNHNV, CDR2 YYDKDF (reference sequence). This CDR3 reads CATSAGFDSGNTIYF. As DNA, the CDR3 is TGTGCCACCAGTGCGGGCTTCGACTCTGGAAACACCATATATTTT.

V gene TRBV5-1 combines with J gene TRBJ2-7, with D tentatively TRBD2 (6 bases). Looked up from germline, CDR1 is SGHRS and CDR2 is YFSETQ. With 4 bases removed from V and 7 bases from J, the gap between germline ends came to 12 bases. The CDR3 covers 12 residues. This CDR3 is CASSPLALEQYF. As DNA, the CDR3 is TGCGCCAGCAGCCCCCTAGCGCTGGAGCAGTACTTC.

This clonotype was picked up many times. V gene TRBV9 combines with J gene TRBJ1-3; D is undetermined. V lost 2 bases, J lost 2 bases, and 8 bases lay in between. Germline V gene lookup returns CDR1 SGDLS and CDR2 YYNGEE. This CDR3 comprises 14 residues. CDR3 DNA sequence: TGTGCCAGCAGCGTGGGGATTCCTGGAAACACCATATATTTT. Protein: CASSVGIPGNTIYF. Full variable domain (outside the CDR3, taken from reference TRBV9 and TRBJ1-3): DSGVTQTPKHLITATGQRVTLRCSPRSGDLSVYWYQQSLDQGLQFLIQYYNGEERAKGNILERFSAQQFPDLHSELNLSSLELGDSALYFCASSVGIPGNTIYFGEGSWLTVV.

The rearrangement links TRBV18 to TRBJ2-2; tentatively, D is TRBD1 (5 bases). The CDR3 totals 16 residues. Trimming took off 2 bases at V and 4 bases at J, with 14 bases between the two ends. CDR1 is KGHSH and CDR2 is LQKENI in the germline V gene. CDR3 sequence reads: CASSPEGAGLTGELFF. CDR3 bases: TGTGCCAGCTCACCAGAAGGTGCAGGGCTCACCGGGGAGCTGTTTTTT. Combining the CDR3 with reference TRBV18 and TRBJ2-2 gives the whole variable domain NAGVMQNPRHLVRRRGQEARLRCSPMKGHSHVYWYRQLPEEGLKFMVYLQKENIIDESGMPKERFSAEFPKEGPSILRIQQVVRGDSAAYFCASSPEGAGLTGELFFGEGSRLTVL.

The sample holds many counts of this clonotype. The chain recombines TRBV7-2 with TRBJ2-1; D not resolved. The germline V gene encodes CDR1 SGHTA and CDR2 FQGNSA. V lost 1 base to trimming and J lost 15 bases, with 10 bases between them. This CDR3 is 11 amino acids long. The CDR3 region has the DNA TGTGCCAGCAGCTTAGGGGTAGGTGGGTTCTTC. Encoded protein: CASSLGVGGFF.

This clonotype was detected many times. The chain is built from TRBV9 and TRBJ1-1, with D unclear. With 1 base removed from V and 4 bases from J, the gap between germline ends came to 14 bases. CDR1 is SGDLS, CDR2 YYNGEE, per germline. There are 15 residues in the CDR3. CDR3 region: CASSVKGGAATEAFF. The DNA of the CDR3 is TGTGCCAGCAGCGTAAAAGGTGGCGCGGCCACTGAAGCTTTCTTT.

In its sample, this clonotype was seen a few times. V gene TRBV28 combines with J gene TRBJ2-1; 8 bases line up with TRBD1. The CDR3 length is 14 residues. Per germline, CDR1 MDHEN and CDR2 SYDVKM. After removal of 6 bases from V and 8 bases from J, the junction contained 9 bases not matched to a gene. CDR3 protein: CASSGQGSWDEQFF. The CDR3 DNA sequence: TGTGCCAGCAGCGGACAGGGCAGTTGGGATGAGCAGTTCTTC.

This clonotype was seen at least ten times. This rearrangement joins TRBV12-3 or TRBV12-4 to TRBJ2-1; no reliable D call. V was trimmed by 5 bases and J by 3 bases, leaving 8 bases between them. This CDR3 has 13 residues. CDR3 nucleotide sequence: TGTGCCAGCAGTACCGAGAACTACAATGAGCAGTTCTTC. As protein: CASSTENYNEQFF.

The gene calls are TRBV20-1 and TRBJ2-1; 10 bases are a match to TRBD2. The ends lost 0 bases at V and 10 bases at J; junction bases unmatched: 6. Looked up from germline, CDR1 is DFQATT and CDR2 is SNEGSKA (reference sequence). The CDR3 runs 14 residues. CDR3 sequence: CSARDQGLALEQFF. CDR3 DNA sequence: TGCAGTGCTAGAGATCAGGGACTAGCGTTGGAGCAGTTCTTC.

The table lists this clonotype with many counts. This chain uses TRBV9 with TRBJ2-1; D is perhaps TRBD1 or TRBD2 (5 bases each). V shed 2 bases and J shed 10 bases, with 13 bases lying between them. Germline CDR1 is SGDLS and CDR2 is YYNGEE. The CDR3 runs to 13 residues. The CDR3 DNA sequence: TGTGCCAGCAGCGTCCGGGACGCCTGGGAGCAGTTCTTC. This gives the protein CASSVRDAWEQFF.